This TCR beta chain derives from a study of blood T cell repertoires in COVID-19 (dated by TCRdb to 2018 to 2021). Background for the entire study: The collaborator samples originated in the United States, Italy and Spain and spanned the acute and convalescent phases of COVID-19. The material from the prospective study consisted of cDNA or gDNA derived from T cells, B-cell-depleted T cells, or PBMCs. The repertoires were made available in a free public database intended to serve as a resource for research on the immune response to SARS-CoV-2. The sample metadata nearly always contained a de-identified subject ID, COVID-19 status, age in years and sex. Subjects who had been exposed to COVID-19, were actively infected with it, or had recovered from it provided the deeply sampled blood TCRbeta repertoires that made up the dataset. Where available, HLA class I and class II types were taken from metadata supplied by the sample provider and were not determined by assay-based typing. The samples were drawn from the first 160 participants of the ongoing ImmuneRACE study and from 950 to 1,500 subjects provided by 6 global collaborators.

Overall results and qualifications from the work: How much clinical and demographic metadata was included differed by source and by participant, and the metadata was provided uncurated.

The collaborating institutions used their own protocols to collect whole blood in K2EDTA tubes. For TCRbeta analysis, collaborators shipped samples as frozen whole blood, isolated PBMCs, or DNA extracted from either of those sample types. The immunoSEQ Assay, a bias-controlled multiplex PCR, was used to amplify TCRbeta CDR3 regions from genomic DNA. In the original analysis: The number of nucleated cells in each sample was estimated from the amplification of reference gene primers within the assay. Sequence reads were collapsed and filtered to measure the absolute abundance of every unique TCRbeta CDR3 rearrangement. Productive Simpson clonality was computed per sample as the square root of Simpson's diversity index over productive rearrangements. This immuneACCESS table, as held by TCRdb, lists in-frame sequences with V and J called but not all clones. Of the missing ones, under half trace to an unresolved V gene in checked studies; the others have no known cause. V and J calls and clone size are copied from that table; D and trimming were computed from the DNA. Present in this sample are about 46,000 clones, 83% of which were seen just once. The ten most abundant clones make up 6.5% to 9% of the sample.

The CDR3 goes from the cysteine to the phenylalanine over 15 residues. Only the CDR3 portion is preserved as DNA: 45 bases, with reading frame beginning at the first base. Relative to germline, V is 2 bases shorter and J is 5 bases shorter, with 13 bases between their ends. The germline V gene yields SNHLY for CDR1 and FYNNEI for CDR2. With regard to this clone: This clone's antigen is unknown. Base qualities are not recorded, but no much larger clone differs from it by a single base.

The sequence joins TRBV2 to TRBJ1-5, with TRBD1 as a weak D call on 6 bases. The clonotype originates from a man in his sixties with active COVID-19. Sequencing was performed on peripheral blood. The DNA sequence reads TGTGCCAGCAGTGAATGGGAGGGGGGAGATCAGCCCCAGCATTTT. Its protein reads: CASSEWEGGDQPQHF.